The entry that follows covers one T cell receptor (beta chain) sequence. V was clipped by 7 bases and J by 1 base, with 11 bases between them. CDR1 and CDR2 from the germline V gene are MNHEY and SVGAGI. The CDR3 length is 14 residues. TCRdb's table, derived via immunoSEQ multiplex PCR, lists solely in-frame clones and lacks some. The sample records around 140,000 clones, roughly 82% being singletons. The data were obtained in a study of blood T cell repertoires in COVID-19. On the study more broadly: The study drew acute and convalescent COVID-19 samples from the United States, Italy and Spain.

The clonotype comes from a man aged 55 to 70 with active or convalescent COVID-19. The chain is built from TRBV6-5 and TRBJ2-1; weak D call: TRBD1 (5 bases). The sample consisted of peripheral blood. The CDR3 nucleotides read TGTGCCAGCACCCAGGGCCTTTCCTACAATGAGCAGTTCTTC. It is translated as CASTQGLSYNEQFF.